The rows below give T cell receptor beta chains drawn from one sample of a study of cytomegalovirus exposure and HLA in healthy donors. TCRdb keeps only in-frame clones here, not all; method: immunoSEQ multiplex PCR. The table records 180,000 or so clones, 78% of them present only once. The sample was PBMCs. The receptors here all came from a female donor in good health and CMV-seronegative. Each CDR3 is given without its conserved first and last residue.

V: TRBV19; J: TRBJ1-5; CDR3: ASSIRLGGQGFNQPQH
V: TRBV5-4; J: TRBJ2-1; CDR3: ASSRTGENEQF
V: TRBV9; J: TRBJ1-1; CDR3: ASSASRDRIPNTEAF
V: TRBV28; J: TRBJ2-3; CDR3: ASTLGGSTDTQY
V: TRBV19; J: TRBJ1-5; CDR3: ASSIAGDSNQPQH
V: TRBV21-1; J: TRBJ2-3; CDR3: ASSKESGDTQY
V: TRBV30; J: TRBJ1-1; CDR3: AWRTQGGTEAF
V: TRBV9; J: TRBJ2-5; CDR3: ASSPTGGTQETQY
V: TRBV28; J: TRBJ2-7; CDR3: ASSPPGTPTYEQY
V: TRBV7-9; J: TRBJ1-1; CDR3: ASSFTGTQGSAF
V: TRBV29-1; J: TRBJ1-2; CDR3: SVGAGIGYT
V: TRBV19; J: TRBJ2-7; CDR3: ASSGRDNSYEQY
V: TRBV2; J: TRBJ1-2; CDR3: ASDIRDRGFGYT